Included here is one TCR beta chain sequence, with context. Its antigen is unknown. No much larger clone is present one base from it, and per-base qualities are unavailable. This entry is derived from a study of shared clonotypes between healthy human individuals (dated by TCRdb to the early 2020s). Regarding the complete study: The cohort comprised two women and three men aged 18 to 49 years. The study deeply sequenced blood TCR repertoires of five healthy adults to estimate repertoire size and the extent of clonotype sharing between individuals. For each donor, CD4 naive and CD4 memory were each given three plates, CD8 naive was given two plates, and CD8 memory was given one plate. Leukapheresis yielded between about 0.94 and 9 billion PBMCs per donor. Different laboratories and diverse techniques were used to prepare libraries and sequence TCR repertoires, to increase sequencing depth and limit assay-specific biases.

Trimming removed 5 bases from V and 0 bases from J, leaving 8 bases between the germline ends. Counted from cysteine to phenylalanine, this CDR3 has 14 amino acids. The CDR3 DNA has 42 bases and is translated from base 1. CDR1 and CDR2, looked up from the germline V gene (reference sequence), are LNHDA and SQIVND. The donors were healthy, HIV-negative adults with no recently reported acute infections or vaccinations. Only Caucasian adults living in Nashville, Tennessee, USA were represented among the donors. CD4+ T cells were enriched through magnetic negative selection, after which naive cells were positively selected on CD45RA and the remaining negative fraction served as the memory subset. After blood collection by leukapheresis, PBMCs were isolated using Ficoll-Histopaque density gradient centrifugation and then cryopreserved in the vapor phase of liquid nitrogen. Purity and quantity of every magnetically sorted T cell population were checked by analytical flow cytometry. From each sorted fraction, genomic DNA was isolated and quantified by UV absorbance on a Nanodrop 2000c.

What the authors observed across the whole study: Estimated clonotype richness was generally larger for naive than for memory subsets. Only blood was sampled, and tissue TCR repertoires likely differ from those in blood. Clonotypes shared by all four sorted-subset donors showed higher generation probabilities than non-shared clonotypes. Incomplete sequencing was indicated by rarefaction of sorted-subset datasets, despite the large sequencing depth. Sharing across several donors was observed for approximately 4.6% of naive CD4, about 3.2% of naive CD8, over 2% of memory CD4, and less than 0.45% of memory CD8 clonotypes. Because the study included only a small number of donors, the genetic and exposure-history diversity represented was limited. Pairwise subsampling led to the expectation that sequencing depth would affect the degree of clonotype sharing among donors.

Using the deep immunoSEQ assay, multiplex PCR amplified TCR CDR3 regions from genomic DNA. Extracted genomic DNA from each cell subset was spread evenly across all wells of several immunoSEQ 96-well plates, with each plate serving as a replicate. For sorted subsets, about 200 ng genomic DNA, equal to 30,000 to 35,000 T cell genomes, was loaded into each replicate PCR. Purified libraries were quantified with a Qubit 3.0 fluorometer, sized on a Bioanalyzer 2100, and re-quantified with the KAPA Library Quantification kit. Every immunoSEQ 96-well plate was sequenced on a dedicated single-read 150-cycle Illumina NextSeq 550 flow cell. Per the authors' processing: Because the immunoSEQ output included only junctional sequences and no quality scores, the filtering could not be the same as the filtering used for full-length reads. Sequences were annotated with PyIR, a Python wrapper for IgBLAST v1.9, using IMGT germline references to assign V/J genes and CDR3. Reads were removed for weak V/J assignments (E-value above 1e-6), missing CDR3, stop codons, out-of-frame junctions, or ambiguous translated residues. V3J clonotypes were defined as sequences sharing an identical inferred V gene, J gene, and CDR3 amino acid sequence. Percentage overlap between repertoires was computed as shared unique clonotypes divided by the size of the smaller repertoire. RTK rarefaction, the Chao1 estimator, and Recon v2.1 estimates of unobserved clonotypes were used to assess repertoire richness. OLGA was used to compute generation probabilities for all TCRbeta clonotypes that the gDNA method yielded from a few donors. TCRdb stores this immuneACCESS table with in-frame sequences only. Part of the clones is absent; in the studies checked, under half of the shortfall reflects unresolved V genes, and no reason is known for the rest. The DNA gave D and trimming, while V, J and clone size come from that table. The sample yields about 2.3 million clones; 80% to 95% were counted once. The ten largest clones add up to 0.3% to 0.4% of the sample.

The sample taken for sequencing was naive CD4+ T cells from PBMCs. According to the study, the label for this sample's cell subset or site signals: CD45RA+ positively selected. The sequence is built from TRBV19 and TRBJ1-3; TRBD1 could be the D gene, as 5 bases match. The TCR was taken from a man younger than 35 in good health. Some clones in this sample may be carry-over from other donors' samples. Here is the DNA: TGTGCCAGTAGTCGACAGTCCTCTGGAAACACCATATATTTT. This yields the protein CASSRQSSGNTIYF. With all but the CDR3 taken from the reference TRBV19 and TRBJ1-3 genes, the full variable domain is: DGGITQSPKYLFRKEGQNVTLSCEQNLNHDAMYWYRQDPGQGLRLIYYSQIVNDFQKGDIAEGYSVSREKKESFPLTVTSAQKNPTAFYLCASSRQSSGNTIYFGEGSWLTVV.